This passage covers 8 T cell receptor beta chains from one sample sequenced in a study of T cell changes during pregnancy in multiple sclerosis. Using immunoSEQ multiplex PCR, the repertoire was profiled, and TCRdb retains in-frame clones only, with some absent. The sample records some 93,000 clones, roughly 92% being singletons. The sample consisted of peripheral blood, taken after pregnancy. The receptors derive from a female donor with multiple sclerosis, enrolled in a pregnancy study.

This chain uses TRBV29-1 with TRBJ1-2; 10 bases agree with TRBD1. J lost 6 bases, V lost 8 bases, and 15 bases had no gene match. The CDR3 is made up of 15 amino acids. Germline CDR1 reads SQVTM; CDR2 reads ANQGSEA. For the CDR3, the DNA is TGCAGCTCCGACAGGGGGCCATTACTGGATAATGGCTACACCTTC. Its translation: CSSDRGPLLDNGYTF.

V is TRBV7-9 and J is TRBJ2-3, with a weak D call TRBD1 (6 bases). This CDR3 spans 14 amino acids. Trimming left V 5 bases short and J 5 bases short, with 14 bases between. The V gene's germline CDR1 is SEHNR and CDR2 FQNEAQ (reference sequence). Here the CDR3 DNA reads TGTGCCAGCAGCCCCTATCAGGGGAGAGATACGCAGTATTTT. It specifies CASSPYQGRDTQYF.

This chain connects TRBV6-5 to TRBJ2-1, with a tentative D call TRBD1 (6 bases). CDR1 MNHEY and CDR2 SVGAGI come from the germline V gene. The CDR3 has 15 residues. The V and J ends lost 5 bases and 1 base respectively, with 12 bases between them. The CDR3 nucleotides are TGTGCCAGCAGTCGGGACATTGATTCCTACAATGAGCAGTTCTTC. Protein sequence: CASSRDIDSYNEQFF.

The V and J genes are TRBV5-1 and TRBJ2-6; D is uncertain. The CDR3 sequence is 16 residues long. CDR1 SGHRS and CDR2 YFSETQ come from the germline V gene. V lost 7 bases and J 2 bases, leaving 16 bases between the germline ends. The CDR3 DNA sequence: TGCGCCAGCTGCCCGAGACAATCCCCTGGGGCCAACGTCCTGACTTTC. It encodes CASCPRQSPGANVLTF.

The rearrangement uses TRBV5-1 and TRBJ2-3; D is uncertain. CDR1 and CDR2 (germline): SGHRS, YFSETQ. The CDR3 has 15 amino acids. V gave up 0 bases and J gave up 0 bases, with 8 bases separating them. CDR3 region: CASSLDSRSTDTQYF. Here the CDR3 DNA reads TGCGCCAGCAGCTTGGACAGTCGTAGCACAGATACGCAGTATTTT.

J is TRBJ2-7 and V is TRBV2, with 13 bases that match TRBD2. Germline V gene data show CDR1 as SNHLY and CDR2 as FYNNEI. V dropped 6 bases and J dropped 6; count of bases not matched to a gene: 14. CDR3 length equals 17 residues. The CDR3 DNA follows: TGTGCCAGCAGGAGGACTAGCGGGGGCCTACCGGGGGCCGAGCAGTACTTC. Translating it yields CASRRTSGGLPGAEQYF. The full variable domain, in which reference TRBV2 and TRBJ2-7 provide the parts outside the CDR3, is EPEVTQTPSHQVTQMGQEVILRCVPISNHLYFYWYRQILGQKVEFLVSFYNNEISEKSEIFDDQFSVERPDGSNFTLKIRSTKLEDSAMYFCASRRTSGGLPGAEQYFGPGTRLTVT.

This chain uses TRBV18 with TRBJ1-2, with 10 positions matching TRBD1. The CDR3 is made up of 14 amino acids. After removal of 5 bases from V and 6 bases from J, the junction contained 6 bases not matched to a gene. Germline values: CDR1 KGHSH, CDR2 LQKENI. The CDR3 loop is CASSNGQGGNGYTF. The CDR3 DNA sequence: TGTGCCAGCTCAAATGGACAGGGGGGAAATGGCTACACCTTC.

The chain combines TRBV6-5 with TRBJ1-3, with a possible D match to TRBD1 (5 bases). Trimming cost V 0 bases and J 2 bases, with 11 bases left between them. Germline CDR1 reads MNHEY; CDR2 reads SVGAGI. The CDR3 is 16 residues long. CDR3 residues: CASSYSSGGAGNTIYF. CDR3 nucleotides: TGTGCCAGCAGTTACTCGAGCGGAGGGGCTGGAAACACCATATATTTT.